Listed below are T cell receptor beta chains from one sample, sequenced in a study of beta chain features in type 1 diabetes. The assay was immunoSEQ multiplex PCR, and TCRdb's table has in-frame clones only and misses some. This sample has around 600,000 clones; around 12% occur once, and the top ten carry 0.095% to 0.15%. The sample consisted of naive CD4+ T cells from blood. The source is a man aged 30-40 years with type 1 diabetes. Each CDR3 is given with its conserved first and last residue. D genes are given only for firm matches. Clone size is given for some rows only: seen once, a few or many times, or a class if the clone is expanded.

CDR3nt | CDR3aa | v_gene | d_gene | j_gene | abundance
TGTGCCAGCTCACCACAGAGCCAGGGGAATAACTATGGCTACACCTTC | CASSPQSQGNNYGYTF | TRBV18 | NA | TRBJ1-2 | few
TGTGCCAGCCGCCCAACTCTCGGTGGAAACACCATATATTTT | CASRPTLGGNTIYF | TRBV2 | NA | TRBJ1-3 | NA
TGCGCCAGCAGCCTCTTAGTGGGTACCCCCGGAAATGAGCAGTTCTTC | CASSLLVGTPGNEQFF | TRBV4-3 | NA | TRBJ2-1 | few
TGTGCCAGCACCTACCGGGACGGCGATTCACCCCTCCACTTT | CASTYRDGDSPLHF | TRBV6-6 | NA | TRBJ1-6 | NA
TGTGCCAGCAGCCAATGGACTAGCGGGGGGGCCACAGATACGCAGTATTTT | CASSQWTSGGATDTQYF | TRBV16 | TRBD2 | TRBJ2-3 | NA
TGTGCTAGTGGTTTGGTACGGTGGGGACAACGCAATGAGCAGTTCTTC | CASGLVRWGQRNEQFF | TRBV12-5 | NA | TRBJ2-1 | NA
TGTGCCAGCAGTGGAGGACAGTACAATGAGCAGTTCTTC | CASSGGQYNEQFF | TRBV2 | NA | TRBJ2-1 | few
TGTGCCAGCAGCTTAGCGGACAGCCCGCATGGAGCTTTCTTT | CASSLADSPHGAFF | TRBV11-2 | NA | TRBJ1-1 | NA
TGTGCCAGCCACCTAGGGGGAGGGATACCAGTCACAGATACGCAGTATTTT | CASHLGGGIPVTDTQYF | TRBV7-9 | NA | TRBJ2-3 | NA
TGTGCCAGCAGCTTAGGGTACCAAGAGACCCAGTACTTC | CASSLGYQETQYF | TRBV7-9 | NA | TRBJ2-5 | NA
TGTGCCAGTAGTATACCAGGGGGCGCCTACAATGAGCAGTTCTTC | CASSIPGGAYNEQFF | TRBV19 | TRBD1 | TRBJ2-1 | few
TGTGCCAGCAGTGAAAGGAGGGTATCCGAAAAACTGTTTTTT | CASSERRVSEKLFF | TRBV2 | NA | TRBJ1-4 | few
TGTGCCAGCAGTTTCCATACAGCGGTCGGGGGATACGAGCAGTACTTC | CASSFHTAVGGYEQYF | TRBV28 | NA | TRBJ2-7 | NA
TGCGCCAGCAGCCAAGAGGTGCCGGGGGGGCCAAAGTTTGAGCAGTTCTTC | CASSQEVPGGPKFEQFF | TRBV4-3 | TRBD2 | TRBJ2-1 | few
TGCAGCGTGACCCCGGCAGGGCAAGAGACCCAGTACTTC | CSVTPAGQETQYF | TRBV29-1 | NA | TRBJ2-5 | few
TGTGCCATCAGTGATCACGGAGACCAGCCCCAGCATTTT | CAISDHGDQPQHF | TRBV10-3 | NA | TRBJ1-5 | NA
TGTGCCAGCAGCCCGACAGTGAACACTGAAGCTTTCTTT | CASSPTVNTEAFF | TRBV7-3 | NA | TRBJ1-1 | few
TGTGCCAGCAGCCCCCGACCGATACGAAAAGAGACCCAGTACTTC | CASSPRPIRKETQYF | TRBV14 | NA | TRBJ2-5 | NA
TGTGCCAGCAGCGCGTGGACAGGCTCCGGGGAGACCCAGTACTTC | CASSAWTGSGETQYF | TRBV7-9 | TRBD1 | TRBJ2-5 | NA
TGTGCCAGCAGCAAACGGGAGAGCTCCTACGAGCAGTACTTC | CASSKRESSYEQYF | TRBV11-2 | NA | TRBJ2-7 | few
TGTGCCAGCAGCCAAGCCCGGGGCTTCACAGATACGCAGTATTTT | CASSQARGFTDTQYF | TRBV14 | NA | TRBJ2-3 | few
TGTGCCAGCAGCTCGTCGGGACAGGGAGTCGAGCAGTACTTC | CASSSSGQGVEQYF | TRBV7-8 | TRBD1 | TRBJ2-7 | few
TGTGCCACCCGGACAGGGGACTACGAGCAGTACTTC | CATRTGDYEQYF | TRBV10-3 | TRBD1 | TRBJ2-7 | few
TGTGCCAGCAGCCCGAGACAGGGAACCTACGAGCAGTACTTC | CASSPRQGTYEQYF | TRBV7-6 | TRBD1 | TRBJ2-7 | NA
TGTGCCTGGAGTGTTGGACTAGGGGTTCGCGAGCAGTACTTC | CAWSVGLGVREQYF | TRBV30 | TRBD2 | TRBJ2-7 | NA
TGTGCCAGTAGCCAGGGGCGCGGGCTGTATCAGCCCCAGCATTTT | CASSQGRGLYQPQHF | TRBV19 | NA | TRBJ1-5 | NA
TGTGCCAGCAGGTCCACAGGGGGTAGCAATCAGCCCCAGCATTTT | CASRSTGGSNQPQHF | TRBV6-5 | TRBD1 | TRBJ1-5 | NA
TGTGCCAGCAGATATAGCGGGGGGGTCACAGATACGCAGTATTTT | CASRYSGGVTDTQYF | TRBV7-2 | TRBD2 | TRBJ2-3 | NA
TGTGCCAGCAGAGACAGGGTTGCCTACAATGAGCAGTTCTTC | CASRDRVAYNEQFF | TRBV2 | TRBD1 | TRBJ2-1 | few
TGTGCCAGCAGCCCGACGGAATACAATGAGCAGTTCTTC | CASSPTEYNEQFF | TRBV2 | NA | TRBJ2-1 | NA
TGTGCCAGCAGTTGGCAAGAGACCCAGTACTTC | CASSWQETQYF | TRBV6-5 | NA | TRBJ2-5 | few
TGTGCCAGCAGCCTTACAAATCTCGGGAATCCCGAGCAGTACTTC | CASSLTNLGNPEQYF | TRBV11-3 | NA | TRBJ2-7 | few
TGTGCCAGCAGCTTATATCGAATTGATAGTGCTGAGCAGTTCTTC | CASSLYRIDSAEQFF | TRBV7-3 | NA | TRBJ2-1 | NA
TGCGCCAGCAGCTTGGCCGGGACTGATAATGAGCAGTTCTTC | CASSLAGTDNEQFF | TRBV5-1 | NA | TRBJ2-1 | NA
TGTGCCAGCAGCTCCCTCAACACCGGGGAGCTGTTTTTT | CASSSLNTGELFF | TRBV9 | NA | TRBJ2-2 | few
TGTGCTAGTGGTCCCCGGGGGACTCTCTCTGGGGCCAACGTCCTGACTTTC | CASGPRGTLSGANVLTF | TRBV12-5 | NA | TRBJ2-6 | NA
TGTGCCAGCAGCGAGCCCAAGAATACAGGGAGCTCCTACAATGAGCAGTTCTTC | CASSEPKNTGSSYNEQFF | TRBV9 | NA | TRBJ2-1 | NA
TGTGCCAGCAGTTTGAACCAAAACTATGGCTACACCTTC | CASSLNQNYGYTF | TRBV28 | NA | TRBJ1-2 | NA
TGTGCCAGCAGTGCCCCAGGGCCTAGCAATCAGCCCCAGCATTTT | CASSAPGPSNQPQHF | TRBV25-1 | NA | TRBJ1-5 | NA
TGTGCCAGCAGCCCGGACAGGTCTCGTAATCAGCCCCAGCATTTT | CASSPDRSRNQPQHF | TRBV28 | TRBD1 | TRBJ1-5 | few
TGTGCCAGCAGTCAGAGACTGCTCTCCTACGAGCAGTACTTC | CASSQRLLSYEQYF | TRBV28 | NA | TRBJ2-7 | few
TGTGCCAGCAGCCCACGACAGTTAGGTAGTTCACCCCTCCACTTT | CASSPRQLGSSPLHF | TRBV7-2 | NA | TRBJ1-6 | NA
TGTGCCTGGAGTGGAAGGCAGCTCAATCAGCCCCAGCATTTT | CAWSGRQLNQPQHF | TRBV30 | NA | TRBJ1-5 | NA
TGCGCCAGCAGCCAAGGTTGGGCAGGGGGGATACGGAATGAAAAACTGTTTTTT | CASSQGWAGGIRNEKLFF | TRBV4-3 | TRBD1 | TRBJ1-4 | few
TGTGCCAGCAGCTTAGATGGGGCGGGCACGACCTACGAGCAGTACTTC | CASSLDGAGTTYEQYF | TRBV7-2 | NA | TRBJ2-7 | few
TGTGCCAGCAGCGTAGGGGGGTATGCCGAGCAGTACTTC | CASSVGGYAEQYF | TRBV9 | NA | TRBJ2-7 | NA
TGCAGTGCTTTCAGGTCCTACGAGCAGTACTTC | CSAFRSYEQYF | TRBV20-1 | NA | TRBJ2-7 | NA
TGTGCCAGCAGCTTAGCGGCAGGGGGTGACTCTGGGGCCAACGTCCTGACTTTC | CASSLAAGGDSGANVLTF | TRBV7-6 | TRBD1 | TRBJ2-6 | NA
TGTGCCAGCAGCATACTTCGGCTAGCGGGGGGGCCTCGACAAGAGACCCAGTACTTC | CASSILRLAGGPRQETQYF | TRBV13 | TRBD2 | TRBJ2-5 | NA
TGTGCCAGCTGCGCGACAGGGGGCGCGACAGATACGCAGTATTTT | CASCATGGATDTQYF | TRBV6-6 | TRBD1 | TRBJ2-3 | NA
TGTGCCAGCAATCCGACCGTTAGCTCCTACAATGAGCAGTTCTTC | CASNPTVSSYNEQFF | TRBV11-3 | NA | TRBJ2-1 | few
TGTGCCAGTTCTGGGATTTACGAGCAGTACTTC | CASSGIYEQYF | TRBV25-1 | NA | TRBJ2-7 | NA
TGTGCCAGTAGTTCGTCGGCAGGGGAGTTTGAAGCTTTCTTT | CASSSSAGEFEAFF | TRBV19 | NA | TRBJ1-1 | few
TGTGCCAGCCCAACATCGGGGCCCCAGCATTTT | CASPTSGPQHF | TRBV28 | NA | TRBJ1-5 | few
TGTGCCAGCGCACCGAGCGGCAGAGAGCAGTTCTTC | CASAPSGREQFF | TRBV18 | NA | TRBJ2-1 | NA
TGTGCCAGTACCGCCGGGACTTACTACGAGCAGTACTTC | CASTAGTYYEQYF | TRBV19 | NA | TRBJ2-7 | few
TGTGCCAGCAGCGGATACACCGGGGAGCTGTTTTTT | CASSGYTGELFF | TRBV25-1 | NA | TRBJ2-2 | NA
TGTGCCAGCAGTGAACTGCCGGACTTAAACTATGGCTACACCTTC | CASSELPDLNYGYTF | TRBV2 | NA | TRBJ1-2 | many
TGTGCCAGCAGCTTAGTCTTGCTAGCGAGAAATGAGCAGTTCTTC | CASSLVLLARNEQFF | TRBV7-2 | NA | TRBJ2-1 | few